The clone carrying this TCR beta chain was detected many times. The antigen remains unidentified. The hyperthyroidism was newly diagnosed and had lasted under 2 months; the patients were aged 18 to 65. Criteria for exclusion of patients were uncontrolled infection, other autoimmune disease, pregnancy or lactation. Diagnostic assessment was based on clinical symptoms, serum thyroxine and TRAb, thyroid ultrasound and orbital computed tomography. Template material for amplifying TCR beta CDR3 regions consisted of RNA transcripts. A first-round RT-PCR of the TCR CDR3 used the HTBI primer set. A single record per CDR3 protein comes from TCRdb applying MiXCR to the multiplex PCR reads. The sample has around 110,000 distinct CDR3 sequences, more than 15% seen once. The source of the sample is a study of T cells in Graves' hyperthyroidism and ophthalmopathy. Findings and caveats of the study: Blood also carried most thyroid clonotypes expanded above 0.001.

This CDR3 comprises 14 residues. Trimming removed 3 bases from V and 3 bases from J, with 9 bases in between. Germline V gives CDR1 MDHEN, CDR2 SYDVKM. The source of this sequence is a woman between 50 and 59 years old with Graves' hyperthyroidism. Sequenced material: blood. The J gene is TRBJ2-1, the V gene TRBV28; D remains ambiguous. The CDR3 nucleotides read TGTGCCAGCAGTTTTCCCGGAAACTACAATGAGCAGTTCTTC. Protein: CASSFPGNYNEQFF.